The sequence of this T cell receptor (beta chain) was determined in a study of identifying expanded T cells in peripheral blood. This CDR3 has 13 amino acids. V dropped 6 bases and J dropped 6 bases, with 17 bases sitting between them. Germline lookup yields CDR1 SQVTM and CDR2 ANQGSEA. The repertoire was sequenced with immunoSEQ multiplex PCR; TCRdb's copy has only in-frame clones and lacks some. The sample consists of roughly 100,000 clones, around 89% of them appearing once. This chain uses TRBV29-1 with TRBJ1-1, with D maybe TRBD1 (6 bases). This clonotype was obtained from a person aged 18-69 years in good health. The specimen sequenced was blood. As DNA, the CDR3 is TGCAGCGTCGCAAACAGGGAGGGCTCTGAAGCTTTCTTT. Protein: CSVANREGSEAFF.